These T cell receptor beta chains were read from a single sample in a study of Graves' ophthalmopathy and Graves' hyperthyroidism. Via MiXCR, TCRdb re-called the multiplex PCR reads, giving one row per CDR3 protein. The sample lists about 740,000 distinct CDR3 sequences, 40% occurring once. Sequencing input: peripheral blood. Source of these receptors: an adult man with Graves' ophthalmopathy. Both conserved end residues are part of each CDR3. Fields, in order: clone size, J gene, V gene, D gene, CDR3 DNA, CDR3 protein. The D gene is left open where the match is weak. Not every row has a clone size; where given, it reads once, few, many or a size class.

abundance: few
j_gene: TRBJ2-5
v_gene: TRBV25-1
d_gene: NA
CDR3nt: TGTGCCAGCAGTGTCCCTGTACGGGGGAGCCCCCAAGAGACCCAGTACTTC
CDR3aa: CASSVPVRGSPQETQYF

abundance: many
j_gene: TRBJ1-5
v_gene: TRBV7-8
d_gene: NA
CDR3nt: TGTGCCAGCAGCTTATATCCGGGAATAGGGCAGCCCCAGCATTTT
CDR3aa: CASSLYPGIGQPQHF

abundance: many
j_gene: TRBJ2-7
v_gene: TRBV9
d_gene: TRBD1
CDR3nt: TGTGCCAGCAGCCGAGGGACAGGGCAATACGAGCAGTACTTC
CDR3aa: CASSRGTGQYEQYF

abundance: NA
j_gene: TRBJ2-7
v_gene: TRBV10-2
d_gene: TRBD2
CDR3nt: TGCGCCAGCAGTGAAACGCGGGGGAGCTACGAGCAGTACTTC
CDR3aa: CASSETRGSYEQYF

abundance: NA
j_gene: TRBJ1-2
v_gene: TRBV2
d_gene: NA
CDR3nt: TGTGCCAGCGGGGAAGCTAACTATGGCTACACCTTC
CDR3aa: CASGEANYGYTF

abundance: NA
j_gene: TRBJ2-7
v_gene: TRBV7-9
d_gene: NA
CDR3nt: TGCGCCAGCAGCCCATCAGGAGGGTACTACGAGCAGTACTTC
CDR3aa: CASSPSGGYYEQYF

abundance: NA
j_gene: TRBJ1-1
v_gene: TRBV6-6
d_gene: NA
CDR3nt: TGTGCCAGCAGTTACTCGGAGGGGGACACTGAAGCTTTCTTT
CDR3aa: CASSYSEGDTEAFF

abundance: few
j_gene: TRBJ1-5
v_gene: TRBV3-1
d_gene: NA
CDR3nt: TGTGCCAGCAGCCACGCGCAAAATCAGCCCCAGCATTTT
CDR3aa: CASSHAQNQPQHF

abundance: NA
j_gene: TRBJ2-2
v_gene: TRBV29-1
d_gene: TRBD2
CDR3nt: TGCAGCGTCAGAATAGCGGGAGCCGGGGAGCTGTTTTTT
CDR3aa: CSVRIAGAGELFF

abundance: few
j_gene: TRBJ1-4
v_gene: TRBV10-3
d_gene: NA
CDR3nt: TGTGCCACAGCCCGTCCTGGTGCTAATGAAAAACTGTTTTTT
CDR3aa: CATARPGANEKLFF

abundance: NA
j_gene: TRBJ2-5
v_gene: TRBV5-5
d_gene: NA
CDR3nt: TGTGCCAGCAGCTTTCCAGATGAGACCCAGTACTTC
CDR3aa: CASSFPDETQYF

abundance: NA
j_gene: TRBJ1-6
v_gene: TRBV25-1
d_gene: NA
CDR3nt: TGTGCCAGCAGTGCCGACCTGGGGGGCACCCTCCACTTT
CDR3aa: CASSADLGGTLHF

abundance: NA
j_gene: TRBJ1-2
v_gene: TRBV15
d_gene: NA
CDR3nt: TGTGCCTGGGGAAAGGGAACCTATGGCTACACCTTC
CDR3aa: CAWGKGTYGYTF

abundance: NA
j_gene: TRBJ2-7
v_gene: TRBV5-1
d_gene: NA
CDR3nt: TGCGCCAGCAGTCTCTTTAGCGGATTCGGGAGCAACGAGCAGTACTTC
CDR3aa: CASSLFSGFGSNEQYF